These T cell receptor beta chains were read from a single sample in a study of cytomegalovirus exposure and HLA in healthy donors. Generated by immunoSEQ multiplex PCR, the TCRdb table keeps only in-frame clones and is missing some. This sample has 210,000 or so clones, with about four fifths found just once. The sequenced sample consisted of PBMCs. These receptors came from a woman in her forties or fifties in good health and CMV-seropositive. The conserved cysteine and the conserved F or W are not part of the CDR3 here. Fields, in order: V gene, CDR3 protein.

TRBV4-3 | ASSQDRQGDYGYT
TRBV4-2 | ASSKSGARQARTAYNEQF
TRBV7-9 | ASSPGTGIFRETQY
TRBV25-1 | ASWGSGQGQTNYGYT
TRBV7-9 | ASSLALALAGTDTQY
TRBV4-1 | ASSQGGPTYYEQY
TRBV28 | ASSLGGGYEQY
TRBV6-1 | ASSEGGGWSGANVLT
TRBV25-1 | ASSARENSPLH
TRBV14 | ASSSRGGETQY
TRBV6-5 | ASRAGEPPYEQY
TRBV13 | ASTKGDRSNEKLF
TRBV18 | ASSLGLPNYNEQF
TRBV19 | ASSMRAGGALGAKNIQY
TRBV4-3 | ASSRRDSHNSPLH
TRBV11-1 | ASSLSRRSYEQY
TRBV9 | ASSVGIVGGGRIYEQY
TRBV5-1 | ASSLEDRGKMY
TRBV5-4 | ASSLGQGRANVLT
TRBV30 | AWSVGQYEQY
TRBV7-8 | ASSLRQSSNYGYT
TRBV7-9 | ASSFMTDKVN
TRBV30 | AWEGVSKNIQY
TRBV7-2 | ASSSTGIRADTQY
TRBV6-1 | ASRDRGRLYTEAF
TRBV10-3 | ATKRTSGGGNEQF
TRBV6-5 | ASSRVEMITYEQY
TRBV19 | ASSIGRQGNQPQH
TRBV6-6 | ASSQNRGSPLH
TRBV29-1 | SAPLGGENTEAF
TRBV2 | ASSEVLYGYT
TRBV19 | ASYLSGGLGGSGYT
TRBV28 | ASSWNRVRKNTEAF
TRBV13 | ASSLAGGSEQY
TRBV6-5 | ASSYSRANEKLF
TRBV6-6 | ASSYSEGSSGNTIY
TRBV28 | ASSRETGTGPYEQY
TRBV19 | ASSMRGPYNEQF
TRBV11-2 | ASSLADRVHEQY
TRBV19 | ASSNTGDGNYGYT
TRBV27 | ASSPNTGYFYNEQF
TRBV6-1 | ASSLQGAANEKLF
TRBV5-1 | ASSLGGGGNTIY
TRBV7-3 | ASSPHRRGADNEQF
TRBV7-9 | ASSLGQAHTEAF
TRBV5-4 | ASSPTLSTDTQY
TRBV7-9 | SSSLKSGGYT
TRBV14 | ASSQDYYYGYT
TRBV4-2 | ASSQGTGNQPQH
TRBV6-5 | ASSRLGPIEDGYT
TRBV5-5 | ASSYLWSGVTEAF
TRBV29-1 | SDPAVGGDGYT
TRBV18 | ASSPLATSVETQY
TRBV6-6 | ASSYSPGERDQPQH
TRBV27 | ASSSREGRRSPLH
TRBV5-1 | ASSLGQRDSPLH
TRBV7-9 | SSSLQGWTEAF